A selection of T cell receptor beta chains follows, all from one sample in a study of T-cell memory formation after mild COVID-19. TCRdb recomputed calls from the 5' RACE reads with MiXCR, one row per CDR3 protein. The sample consists of tens of thousands of distinct CDR3 sequences, 16% of them appearing once. Material for sequencing was PBMCs or a T cell subset sorted from them (not recorded which). These receptors were taken from an adult woman who had mild COVID-19 (a few samples of this study predate the infection). Cell type and time point are not known. Each CDR3 is given with its conserved first and last residue. The order of the fields is clone size, J gene, V gene, D gene, CDR3 protein, CDR3 DNA. A D gene is named only where the DNA matches it firmly. Clone size is stated in some rows and not others, as once, few, many or a class when expanded.

. | TRBJ1-2 | TRBV20-1 | . | CSARPSLFSQANYGYTF | TGCAGTGCTAGACCCTCCCTTTTTAGCCAAGCTAACTATGGCTACACCTTC
. | TRBJ2-7 | TRBV27 | . | CASPQPRGEQYF | TGTGCCAGCCCCCAACCTCGAGGGGAGCAGTACTTC
. | TRBJ2-1 | TRBV7-8 | . | CASSQSSYDEQFF | TGTGCCAGCAGCCAGAGCTCCTACGATGAGCAGTTCTTC
. | TRBJ2-7 | TRBV4-3 | . | CASSRGFDVEEQYF | TGCGCCAGCAGCCGAGGATTTGATGTCGAAGAGCAGTACTTC
few | TRBJ2-5 | TRBV7-6 | TRBD2 | CASSLASGGPPETQYF | TGTGCCAGCAGCTTAGCTAGCGGGGGGCCGCCGGAGACCCAGTACTTC
few | TRBJ1-1 | TRBV11-2 | . | CASSLTRWAEAFF | TGTGCCAGCAGCTTAACCCGCTGGGCTGAAGCTTTCTTT
few | TRBJ1-1 | TRBV5-1 | . | CASSPGRTEAFF | TGCGCCAGCAGTCCGGGTCGGACTGAAGCTTTCTTT
. | TRBJ2-1 | TRBV6-5 | . | CASSHNAREQFF | TGTGCCAGCAGCCATAACGCTCGTGAGCAGTTCTTC
few | TRBJ2-3 | TRBV5-6 | . | CASSLTFTDTQYF | TGTGCCAGCAGCTTGACTTTCACAGATACGCAGTATTTT
. | TRBJ1-2 | TRBV11-2 | TRBD1 | CASSIRTGGVYGYTF | TGTGCCAGCAGCATACGGACAGGGGGCGTATATGGCTACACCTTC
few | TRBJ2-1 | TRBV5-1 | TRBD1 | CASSHHGTGEYNEQFF | TGCGCCAGCAGCCACCACGGGACAGGGGAGTACAATGAGCAGTTCTTC
few | TRBJ2-7 | TRBV12-3/TRBV12-4 | . | CASRDDRSYEQYF | TGTGCCAGCAGGGATGACCGGAGCTACGAGCAGTACTTC
few | TRBJ2-1 | TRBV29-1 | TRBD2 | CSVRVAGEYNEQFF | TGCAGCGTTAGAGTAGCGGGAGAATACAATGAGCAGTTCTTC
few | TRBJ2-1 | TRBV15 | TRBD2 | CATSRDSAGGPYNEQFF | TGTGCCACCAGCAGAGATAGCGCGGGAGGGCCCTACAATGAGCAGTTCTTC
. | TRBJ2-2 | TRBV30 | TRBD2 | CAWGGLAGPGGELFF | TGTGCCTGGGGCGGACTAGCGGGACCAGGCGGGGAGCTGTTTTTT
. | TRBJ2-1 | TRBV24-1 | . | CATSDKDRYDEQFF | TGTGCCACCAGTGATAAGGACCGTTACGATGAGCAGTTCTTC
few | TRBJ2-3 | TRBV15 | . | CATWALLTDTQYF | TGTGCCACCTGGGCCCTCCTCACAGATACGCAGTATTTT
few | TRBJ2-5 | TRBV4-1 | . | CASSQSGSATLQETQYF | TGCGCCAGCAGCCAATCCGGAAGCGCGACGTTACAAGAGACCCAGTACTTC
few | TRBJ2-7 | TRBV12-3/TRBV12-4 | TRBD1 | CASSATGALGGQYF | TGTGCCAGCAGTGCTACAGGGGCCCTGGGTGGGCAGTACTTC
few | TRBJ2-1 | TRBV9 | TRBD2 | CASSVTSGGAAEQFF | TGTGCCAGCAGCGTGACTAGCGGGGGGGCCGCTGAGCAGTTCTTC
. | TRBJ2-7 | TRBV5-6 | TRBD1 | CASSRQGGNYEQYF | TGTGCCAGCAGCCGACAGGGGGGGAACTACGAGCAGTACTTC
few | TRBJ2-2 | TRBV20-1 | . | CSARDRSGQGNTGELFF | TGCAGTGCTAGAGATCGGTCTGGGCAGGGGAACACCGGGGAGCTGTTTTTT
few | TRBJ2-3 | TRBV30 | . | CAWSEGTTDTQYF | TGTGCCTGGAGTGAGGGAACGACAGATACGCAGTATTTT
. | TRBJ2-7 | TRBV7-8 | . | CASSLTTADFHSYEQYF | TGTGCCAGCAGCCTAACAACAGCCGACTTTCATTCCTACGAGCAGTACTTC
many | TRBJ2-7 | TRBV7-9 | . | CASSFDPRGEQYF | TGTGCCAGCAGCTTTGATCCTCGGGGCGAGCAGTACTTC
few | TRBJ2-2 | TRBV6-5 | . | CASSALGAGELFF | TGTGCCAGCAGTGCTCTAGGGGCCGGGGAGCTGTTTTTT
few | TRBJ1-3 | TRBV9 | TRBD1 | CASSVDTGGTGNTIYF | TGTGCCAGCAGCGTAGACACAGGGGGTACTGGAAACACCATATATTTT
few | TRBJ2-7 | TRBV7-2 | . | CASSLVVPPDEQYF | TGTGCCAGCAGCTTAGTTGTACCCCCCGACGAGCAGTACTTC
. | TRBJ2-7 | TRBV29-1 | . | CSVEQGSYEQYF | TGCAGCGTTGAGCAAGGGAGCTACGAGCAGTACTTC
. | TRBJ2-1 | TRBV27 | . | CASSLLGQSYNEQFF | TGTGCCAGCAGTTTATTAGGACAGTCCTACAATGAGCAGTTCTTC
few | TRBJ2-7 | TRBV7-3 | . | CASSLKDTDEQYF | TGTGCCAGCAGCTTAAAAGATACCGACGAGCAGTACTTC
few | TRBJ2-7 | TRBV4-1 | . | CASSQAPSGAYEQYF | TGCGCCAGCAGCCAAGCTCCGAGCGGCGCCTACGAGCAGTACTTC
. | TRBJ2-1 | TRBV4-1 | . | CASSQDPAGLSYNEQFF | TGCGCCAGCAGCCAAGATCCCGCGGGTCTTTCCTACAATGAGCAGTTCTTC
. | TRBJ2-1 | TRBV10-3 | . | CATSRTDSYNEQFF | TGTGCCACATCGCGGACAGACTCCTACAATGAGCAGTTCTTC
. | TRBJ2-1 | TRBV7-8 | . | CASSAQWMSSYNEQFF | TGTGCCAGCAGCGCCCAGTGGATGAGCTCCTACAATGAGCAGTTCTTC